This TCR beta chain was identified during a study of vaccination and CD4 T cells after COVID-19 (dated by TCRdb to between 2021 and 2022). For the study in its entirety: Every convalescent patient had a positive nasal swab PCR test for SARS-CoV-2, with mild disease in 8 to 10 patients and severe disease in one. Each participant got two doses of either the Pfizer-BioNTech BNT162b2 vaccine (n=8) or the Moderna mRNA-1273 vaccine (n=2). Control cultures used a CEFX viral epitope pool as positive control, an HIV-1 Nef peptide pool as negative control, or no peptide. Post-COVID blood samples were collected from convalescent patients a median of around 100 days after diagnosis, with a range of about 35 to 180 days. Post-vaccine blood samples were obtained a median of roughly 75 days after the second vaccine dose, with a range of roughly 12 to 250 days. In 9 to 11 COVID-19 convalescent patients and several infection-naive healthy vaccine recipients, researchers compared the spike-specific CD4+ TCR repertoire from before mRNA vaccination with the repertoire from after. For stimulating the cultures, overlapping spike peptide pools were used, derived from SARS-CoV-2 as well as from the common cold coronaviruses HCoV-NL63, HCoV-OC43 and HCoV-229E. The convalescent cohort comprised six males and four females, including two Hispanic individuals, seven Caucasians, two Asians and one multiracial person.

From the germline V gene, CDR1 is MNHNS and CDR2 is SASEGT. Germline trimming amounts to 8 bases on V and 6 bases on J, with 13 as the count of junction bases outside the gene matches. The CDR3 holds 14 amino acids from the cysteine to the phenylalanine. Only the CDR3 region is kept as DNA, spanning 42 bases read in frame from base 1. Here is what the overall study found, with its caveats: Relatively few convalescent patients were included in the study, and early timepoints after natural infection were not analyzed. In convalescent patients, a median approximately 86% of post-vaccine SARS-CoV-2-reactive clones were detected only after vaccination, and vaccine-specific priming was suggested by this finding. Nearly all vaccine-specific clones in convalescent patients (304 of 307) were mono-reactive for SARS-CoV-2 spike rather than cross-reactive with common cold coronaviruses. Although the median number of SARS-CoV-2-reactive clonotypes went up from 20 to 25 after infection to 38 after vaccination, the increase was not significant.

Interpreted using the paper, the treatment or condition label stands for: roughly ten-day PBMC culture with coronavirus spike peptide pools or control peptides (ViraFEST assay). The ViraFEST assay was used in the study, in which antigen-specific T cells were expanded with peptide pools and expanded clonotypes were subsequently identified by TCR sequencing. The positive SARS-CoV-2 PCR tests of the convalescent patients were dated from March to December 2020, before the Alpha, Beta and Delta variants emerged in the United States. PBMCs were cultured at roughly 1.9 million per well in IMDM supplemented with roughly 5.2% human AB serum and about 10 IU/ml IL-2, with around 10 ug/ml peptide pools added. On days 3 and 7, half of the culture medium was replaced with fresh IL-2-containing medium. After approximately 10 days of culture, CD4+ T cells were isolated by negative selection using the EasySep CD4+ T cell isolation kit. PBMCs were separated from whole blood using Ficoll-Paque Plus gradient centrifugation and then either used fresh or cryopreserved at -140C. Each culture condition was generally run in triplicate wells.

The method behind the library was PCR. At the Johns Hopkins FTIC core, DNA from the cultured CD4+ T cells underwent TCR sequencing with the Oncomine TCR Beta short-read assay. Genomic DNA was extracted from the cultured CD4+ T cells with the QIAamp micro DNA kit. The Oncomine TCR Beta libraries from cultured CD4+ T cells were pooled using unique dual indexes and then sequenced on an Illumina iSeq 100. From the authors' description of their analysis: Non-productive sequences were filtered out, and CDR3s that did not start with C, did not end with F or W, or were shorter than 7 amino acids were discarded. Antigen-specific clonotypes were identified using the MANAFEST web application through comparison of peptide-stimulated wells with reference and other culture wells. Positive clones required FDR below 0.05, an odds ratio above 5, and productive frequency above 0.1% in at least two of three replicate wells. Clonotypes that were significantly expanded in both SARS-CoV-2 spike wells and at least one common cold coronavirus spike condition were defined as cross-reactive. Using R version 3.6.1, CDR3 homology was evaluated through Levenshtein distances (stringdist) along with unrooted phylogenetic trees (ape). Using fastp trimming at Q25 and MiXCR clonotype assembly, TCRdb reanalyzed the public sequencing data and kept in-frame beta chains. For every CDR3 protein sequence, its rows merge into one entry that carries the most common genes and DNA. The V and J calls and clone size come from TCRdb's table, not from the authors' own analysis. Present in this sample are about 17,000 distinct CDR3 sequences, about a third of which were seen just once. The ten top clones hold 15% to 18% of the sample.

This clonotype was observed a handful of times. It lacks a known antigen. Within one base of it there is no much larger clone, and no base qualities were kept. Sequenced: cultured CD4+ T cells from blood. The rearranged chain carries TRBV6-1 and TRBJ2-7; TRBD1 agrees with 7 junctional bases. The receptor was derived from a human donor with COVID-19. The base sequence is TGTGCCAGCCGCTCCGGGACAGCCAACTCCGAGCAGTACTTC. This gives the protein CASRSGTANSEQYF.